This paragraph covers one TCR beta chain sequence. It lacks a known antigen. One base away there is no much larger clone; base qualities are not given. Preparation of the library involved 5' RACE. TCRdb records Illumina HiSeq 2500 as the sequencer. A second PCR of roughly 7 to 11 cycles was run with a J-beta primer mix and a sample-barcoded 5' primer. A template-switch 5' adaptor carrying 12 random nucleotides introduced a unique molecular identifier onto each TCR beta cDNA molecule. Each sample yielded at least 3 million CDR3-containing paired-end reads. First-strand cDNA synthesis was performed from all RNA using the Mint cDNA synthesis kit, with priming by a TRBC-specific oligonucleotide. Following uracil-DNA glycosylase treatment, all cDNA underwent a first 18-cycle PCR with the universal primers M1SS and BC2_uni_R. The published analysis was carried out like this. For normalization, 1 million high-quality reads were randomly selected from each sample, with every read carrying a distinct molecular identifier. Reads sharing molecular identifiers were discarded rather than binned into consensus sequences. MiTCR, run with a Q25 quality threshold and the strictest error-elimination algorithm, handled CDR3 identification, clonotype clustering and error correction. Lower-bound total TCR beta diversity was estimated with a nonparametric unseen species model using Euler transformation. TCRdb applied fastp at Q25 and MiXCR to the public reads, then kept only in-frame beta chains. CDR3 protein sequences are deduplicated, and each keeps its most common genes and DNA. The authors' filters were not applied to this entry. The sample yields about 570,000 distinct CDR3 sequences; 27% were counted once. The leading ten clones occupy roughly 20% of the sample.

Counted from cysteine to phenylalanine, this CDR3 has 14 amino acids. Only CDR3 DNA is held: 42 bases, read in frame from base 1. The germline V gene encodes CDR1 SGDLS and CDR2 YYNGEE. The junction shows trimming of 0 bases on V and 0 bases on J, plus 6 bases between the germline ends. This sample was included in a study of blood T cells in healthy people across ages (dated by TCRdb to between 2015 and 2016). About the investigation overall: In model experiments, template switching captured roughly one uniquely barcoded TCR beta cDNA molecule for every two T cells. The study measured age-related changes in TCR beta repertoire diversity using deep sequencing normalized with unique cDNA molecular identifiers. Donors were grouped into four age groups: young (average roughly 17 years), middle-aged (under 40), aged (roughly 62) and long-lived (approximately 75). To avoid experimental bias, donors of different ages were distributed randomly across sequencing lanes. The study analyzed two additional independent replicas of 1 million unique cDNA reads from the same blood draw for two donors, one aged 18 to 29 and one aged 80 or older. General findings and caveats noted by the study authors: Observed TCR beta diversity per million T cells fell roughly linearly with age, and a significant reduction was already apparent by age around 36. Because the CMV infection status of the donors was unknown, age-related changes in expanded clonotypes may potentially have been confounded. Compared with the aged group, the long-lived group had more naive CD4+ T cells, fewer expanded clones and increased TCR diversity, a pattern suggesting age selection. Total diversity estimates from one million sequenced T cells were considered lower bounds and underestimates. A strong correlation was found between observed TCR beta diversity and the percentage of naive T cells measured by flow cytometry. Since profiling was done on bulk unsorted PBMCs, naive and antigen-experienced compartments could not be conclusively compared.

Systemically healthy Caucasian individuals from Russia, 39 in total and aged about 6 to 90 years, were included as donors. Roughly 11 milliliters of peripheral blood were drawn from each donor into EDTA-treated Vacutainer tubes. Ficoll-Paque density-gradient centrifugation was used to isolate PBMCs, with at least 7 million per sample. Total RNA, at least 5 micrograms per sample, was extracted from PBMCs with Trizol reagent. For every donor, an aliquot of PBMCs went through flow cytometry to measure the percentages of naive CD45RAhigh/CD27high T cells. The sequence joins TRBV9 to TRBJ1-2; TRBD1 is possibly the D segment (5 matching bases). The sequence was obtained from a woman in her 70s in good health. Sequenced: blood. The DNA sequence is TGTGCCAGCAGCGTAGGGGACCCTAACTATGGCTACACCTTC. It translates to CASSVGDPNYGYTF.